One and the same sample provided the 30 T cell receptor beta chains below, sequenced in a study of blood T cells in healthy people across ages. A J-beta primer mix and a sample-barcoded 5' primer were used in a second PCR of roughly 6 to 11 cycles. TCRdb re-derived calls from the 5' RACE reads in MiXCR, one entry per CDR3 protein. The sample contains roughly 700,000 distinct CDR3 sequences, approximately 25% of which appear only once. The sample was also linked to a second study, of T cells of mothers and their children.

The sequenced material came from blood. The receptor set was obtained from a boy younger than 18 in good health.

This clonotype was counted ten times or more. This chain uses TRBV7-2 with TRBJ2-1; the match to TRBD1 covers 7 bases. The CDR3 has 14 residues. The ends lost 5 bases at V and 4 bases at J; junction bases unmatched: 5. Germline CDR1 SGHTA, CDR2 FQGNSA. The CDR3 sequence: CASSLGTEYNEQFF. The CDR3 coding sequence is TGTGCCAGCAGCCTAGGGACAGAATACAATGAGCAGTTCTTC.

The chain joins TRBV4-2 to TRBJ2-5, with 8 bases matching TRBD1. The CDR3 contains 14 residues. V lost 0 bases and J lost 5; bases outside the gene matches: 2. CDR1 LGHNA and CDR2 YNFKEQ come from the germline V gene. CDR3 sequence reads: CASSQENRGETQYF. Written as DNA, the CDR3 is TGTGCCAGCAGCCAAGAGAACAGGGGGGAGACCCAGTACTTC.

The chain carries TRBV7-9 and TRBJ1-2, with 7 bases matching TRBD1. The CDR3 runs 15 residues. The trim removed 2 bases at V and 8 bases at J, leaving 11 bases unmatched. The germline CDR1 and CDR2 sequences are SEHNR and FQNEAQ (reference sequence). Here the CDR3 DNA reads TGTGCCAGCAGCTTACGACAGGGAGGGGCGGAAGGCTACACCTTC. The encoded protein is CASSLRQGGAEGYTF.

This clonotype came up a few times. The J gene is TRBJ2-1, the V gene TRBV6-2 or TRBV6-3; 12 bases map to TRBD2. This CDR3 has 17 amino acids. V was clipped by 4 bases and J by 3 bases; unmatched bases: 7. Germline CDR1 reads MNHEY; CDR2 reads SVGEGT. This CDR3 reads CASSSSTSGGDYNEQFF. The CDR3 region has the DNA TGTGCCAGCAGTTCGTCGACTAGCGGGGGAGACTACAATGAGCAGTTCTTC.

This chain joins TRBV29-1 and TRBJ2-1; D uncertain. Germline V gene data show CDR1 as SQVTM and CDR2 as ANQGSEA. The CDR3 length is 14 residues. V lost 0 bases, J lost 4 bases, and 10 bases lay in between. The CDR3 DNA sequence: TGCAGCGTTGAAGATCTTGAAGAGTACAATGAGCAGTTCTTC. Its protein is CSVEDLEEYNEQFF.

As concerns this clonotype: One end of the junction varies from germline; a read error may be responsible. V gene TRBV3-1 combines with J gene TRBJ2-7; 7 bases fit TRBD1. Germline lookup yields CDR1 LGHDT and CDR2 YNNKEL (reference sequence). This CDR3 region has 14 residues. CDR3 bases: TGTGCCAGCGGCCAAGGGACAGCCCCCTACGAGCAGTACTTC. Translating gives CASGQGTAPYEQYF.

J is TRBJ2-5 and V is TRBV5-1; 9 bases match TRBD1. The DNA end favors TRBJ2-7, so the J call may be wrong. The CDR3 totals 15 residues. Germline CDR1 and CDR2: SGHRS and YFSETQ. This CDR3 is CASSSTGGSSLEQYF. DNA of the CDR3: TGCGCCAGCAGCTCCACAGGGGGCAGTTCCCTCGAGCAGTACTTC.

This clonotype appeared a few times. The CDR3 DNA reads as TGTGCCAGTAGCGATTCGTGGGGACAGCAAGAGACCCAGTACTTC. It translates to CASSDSWGQQETQYF. The rearrangement joins TRBV19 to TRBJ2-5; 7 bases agree with TRBD1. CDR3 size: 15 residues. CDR1 and CDR2 (germline): LNHDA, SQIVND (reference sequence). After removal of 6 bases from V and 2 bases from J, the junction contained 9 bases not matched to a gene. The whole variable domain, filled in from reference TRBV19 and TRBJ2-5, reads DGGITQSPKYLFRKEGQNVTLSCEQNLNHDAMYWYRQDPGQGLRLIYYSQIVNDFQKGDIAEGYSVSREKKESFPLTVTSAQKNPTAFYLCASSDSWGQQETQYFGPGTRLLVL.

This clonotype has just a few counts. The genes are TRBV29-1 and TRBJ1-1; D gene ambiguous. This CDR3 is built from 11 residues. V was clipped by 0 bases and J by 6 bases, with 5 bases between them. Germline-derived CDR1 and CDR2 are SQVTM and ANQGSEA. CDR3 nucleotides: TGCAGCGTTGAAGATGGTGCTGAAGCTTTCTTT. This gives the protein CSVEDGAEAFF.

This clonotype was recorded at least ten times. The CDR3, as DNA: TGCAGCGTTGAGACTAGCGGGGCAGATACGCAGTATTTT. Amino acids: CSVETSGADTQYF. The J gene is TRBJ2-3, the V gene TRBV29-1; 11 bases are a match to TRBD2. CDR1 is SQVTM, CDR2 ANQGSEA, per germline. This CDR3 contains 13 residues. V dropped 3 bases and J dropped 4; count of bases not matched to a gene: 0.

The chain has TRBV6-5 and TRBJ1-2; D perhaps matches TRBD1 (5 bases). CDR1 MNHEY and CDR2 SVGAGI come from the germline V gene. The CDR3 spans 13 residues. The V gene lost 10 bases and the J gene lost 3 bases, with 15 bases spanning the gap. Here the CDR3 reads CATGRGGDYGYTF. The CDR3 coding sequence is TGTGCCACCGGCCGGGGCGGGGACTATGGCTACACCTTC.

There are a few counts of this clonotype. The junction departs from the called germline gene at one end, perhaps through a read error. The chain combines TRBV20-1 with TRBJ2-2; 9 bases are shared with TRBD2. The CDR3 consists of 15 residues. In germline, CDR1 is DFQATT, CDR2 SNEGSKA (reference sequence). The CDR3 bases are TGCAGTGCTCCCTCCGGCGGGAGGGACACTGGGGAGCTGTTTTTT. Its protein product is CSAPSGGRDTGELFF.

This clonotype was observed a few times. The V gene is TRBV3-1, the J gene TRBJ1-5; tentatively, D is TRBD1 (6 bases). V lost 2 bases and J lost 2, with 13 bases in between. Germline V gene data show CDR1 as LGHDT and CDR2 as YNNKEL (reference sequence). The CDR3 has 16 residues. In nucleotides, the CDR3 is TGTGCCAGCAGCCAACAGACAGGAAGGGGCAATCAGCCCCAGCATTTT. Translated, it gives CASSQQTGRGNQPQHF.

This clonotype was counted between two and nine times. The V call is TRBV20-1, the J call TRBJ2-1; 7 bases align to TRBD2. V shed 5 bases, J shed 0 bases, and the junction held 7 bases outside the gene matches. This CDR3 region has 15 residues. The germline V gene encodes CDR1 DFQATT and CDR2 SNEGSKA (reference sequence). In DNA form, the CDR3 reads TGCAGTGCTGGACTAGACTACGGCTCCTACAATGAGCAGTTCTTC. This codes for CSAGLDYGSYNEQFF.

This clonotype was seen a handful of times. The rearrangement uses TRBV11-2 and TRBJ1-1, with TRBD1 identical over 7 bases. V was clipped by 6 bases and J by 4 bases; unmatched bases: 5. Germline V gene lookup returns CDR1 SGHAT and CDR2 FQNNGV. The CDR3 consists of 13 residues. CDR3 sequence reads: CASSSYRGTEAFF. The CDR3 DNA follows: TGTGCCAGCAGTTCATACAGGGGCACTGAAGCTTTCTTT.

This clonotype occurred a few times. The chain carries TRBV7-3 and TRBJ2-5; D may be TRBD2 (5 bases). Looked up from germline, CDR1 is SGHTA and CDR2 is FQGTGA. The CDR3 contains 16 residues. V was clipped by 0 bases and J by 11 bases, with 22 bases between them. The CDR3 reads CASSLTAGSRGNEQYF. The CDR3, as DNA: TGTGCCAGCAGCTTAACGGCCGGGTCCCGGGGTAATGAGCAGTACTTC. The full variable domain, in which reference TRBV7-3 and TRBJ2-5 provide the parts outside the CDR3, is GAGVSQTPSNKVTEKGKYVELRCDPISGHTALYWYRQSLGQGPEFLIYFQGTGAADDSGLPNDRFFAVRPEGSVSTLKIQRTERGDSAVYLCASSLTAGSRGNEQYFGPGTRLLVL.

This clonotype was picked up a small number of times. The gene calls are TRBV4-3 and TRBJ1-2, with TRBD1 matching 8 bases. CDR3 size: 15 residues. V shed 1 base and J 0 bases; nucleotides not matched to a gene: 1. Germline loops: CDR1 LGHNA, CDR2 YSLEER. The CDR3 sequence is CASSQGTGSNYGYTF. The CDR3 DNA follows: TGCGCCAGCAGCCAAGGGACAGGGTCTAACTATGGCTACACCTTC.

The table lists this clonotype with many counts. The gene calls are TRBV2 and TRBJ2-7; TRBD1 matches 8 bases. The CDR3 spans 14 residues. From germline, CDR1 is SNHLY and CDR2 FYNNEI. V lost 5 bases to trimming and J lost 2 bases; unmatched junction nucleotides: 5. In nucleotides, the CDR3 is TGTGCCAGCAGTCTGGGACAGGAGCCCTACGAGCAGTACTTC. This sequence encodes CASSLGQEPYEQYF. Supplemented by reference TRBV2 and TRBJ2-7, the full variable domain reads EPEVTQTPSHQVTQMGQEVILRCVPISNHLYFYWYRQILGQKVEFLVSFYNNEISEKSEIFDDQFSVERPDGSNFTLKIRSTKLEDSAMYFCASSLGQEPYEQYFGPGTRLTVT.

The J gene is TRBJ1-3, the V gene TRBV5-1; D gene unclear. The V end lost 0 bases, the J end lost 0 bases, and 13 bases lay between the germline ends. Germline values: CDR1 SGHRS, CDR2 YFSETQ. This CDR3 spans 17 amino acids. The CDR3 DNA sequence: TGCGCCAGCAGCTTGGAAGGTGGCAGTAGCTCTGGAAACACCATATATTTT. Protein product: CASSLEGGSSSGNTIYF.

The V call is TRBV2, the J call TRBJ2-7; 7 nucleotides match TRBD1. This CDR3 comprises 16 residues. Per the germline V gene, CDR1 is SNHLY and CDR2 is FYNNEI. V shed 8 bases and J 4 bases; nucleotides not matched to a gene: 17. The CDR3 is CASYFPKTGTQYEQYF. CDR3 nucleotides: TGTGCCAGCTACTTTCCTAAGACAGGGACGCAATACGAGCAGTACTTC.

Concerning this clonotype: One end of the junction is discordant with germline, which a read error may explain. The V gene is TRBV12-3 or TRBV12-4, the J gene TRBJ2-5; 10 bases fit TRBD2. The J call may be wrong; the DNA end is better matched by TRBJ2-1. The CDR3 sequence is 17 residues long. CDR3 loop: CASSFYGVIAGGNEQFF. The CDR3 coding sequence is TGCGCCAGCAGTTTTTACGGTGTGATAGCGGGGGGCAATGAGCAGTTCTTC.

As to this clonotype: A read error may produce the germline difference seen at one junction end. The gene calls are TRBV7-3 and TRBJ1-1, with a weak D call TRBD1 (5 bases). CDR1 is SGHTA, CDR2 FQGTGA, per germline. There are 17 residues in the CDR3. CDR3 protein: CASSPLPQGRVNTEAFF. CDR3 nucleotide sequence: TGTGCTAGCAGCCCCCTTCCGCAGGGCCGGGTGAACACTGAAGCTTTCTTT.

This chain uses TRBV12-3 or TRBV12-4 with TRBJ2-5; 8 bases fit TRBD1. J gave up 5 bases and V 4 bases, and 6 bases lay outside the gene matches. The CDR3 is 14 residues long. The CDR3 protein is CASSSPDRGETQYF. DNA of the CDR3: TGTGCCAGCAGTTCCCCCGACAGGGGTGAGACCCAGTACTTC.

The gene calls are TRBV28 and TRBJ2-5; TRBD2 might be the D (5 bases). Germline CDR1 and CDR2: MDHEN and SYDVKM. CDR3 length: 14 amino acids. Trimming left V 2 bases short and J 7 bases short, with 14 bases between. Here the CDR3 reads CASSLGSGIGTQYF. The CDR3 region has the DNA TGTGCCAGCAGTTTAGGTTCCGGGATCGGGACCCAGTACTTC.

In DNA, the CDR3 is TGCAGCGTTGAACCGGGGAACGGGAGAAAGGATACGCAGTATTTT. Translated, it gives CSVEPGNGRKDTQYF. V is TRBV29-1 and J is TRBJ2-3; TRBD2 is a possible D gene (6 bases). V was shortened by 2 bases and J by 6 bases, with 18 bases between the two germline ends. Looked up from germline, CDR1 is SQVTM and CDR2 is ANQGSEA. The CDR3 is 15 residues long.

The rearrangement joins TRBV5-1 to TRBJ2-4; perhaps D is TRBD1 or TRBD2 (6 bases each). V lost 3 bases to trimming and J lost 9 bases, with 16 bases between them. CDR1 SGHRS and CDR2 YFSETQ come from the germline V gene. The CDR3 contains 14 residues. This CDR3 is CASSSDSKGGIQYF. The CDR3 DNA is TGCGCCAGCAGCTCGGACTCAAAGGGGGGCATTCAGTACTTC. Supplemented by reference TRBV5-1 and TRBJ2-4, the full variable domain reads KAGVTQTPRYLIKTRGQQVTLSCSPISGHRSVSWYQQTPGQGLQFLFEYFSETQRNKGNFPGRFSGRQFSNSRSEMNVSTLELGDSALYLCASSSDSKGGIQYFGAGTRLSVL.

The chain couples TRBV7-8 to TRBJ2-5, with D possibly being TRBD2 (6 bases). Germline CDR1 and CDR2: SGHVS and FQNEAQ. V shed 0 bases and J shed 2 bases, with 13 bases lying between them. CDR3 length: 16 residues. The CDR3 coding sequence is TGTGCCAGCAGCTTAGCGGCAACGGGGGTACAAGAGACCCAGTACTTC. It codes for CASSLAATGVQETQYF. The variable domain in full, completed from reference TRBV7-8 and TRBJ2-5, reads GAGVSQSPRYKVAKRGQDVALRCDPISGHVSLFWYQQALGQGPEFLTYFQNEAQLDKSGLPSDRFFAERPEGSVSTLKIQRTQQEDSAVYLCASSLAATGVQETQYFGPGTRLLVL.

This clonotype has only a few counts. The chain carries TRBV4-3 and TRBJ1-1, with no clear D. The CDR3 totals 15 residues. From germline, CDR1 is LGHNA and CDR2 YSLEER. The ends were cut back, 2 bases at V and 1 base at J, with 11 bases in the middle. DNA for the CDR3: TGCGCCAGCAGCCAACACCGGGTTGCGAACACTGAAGCTTTCTTT. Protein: CASSQHRVANTEAFF.

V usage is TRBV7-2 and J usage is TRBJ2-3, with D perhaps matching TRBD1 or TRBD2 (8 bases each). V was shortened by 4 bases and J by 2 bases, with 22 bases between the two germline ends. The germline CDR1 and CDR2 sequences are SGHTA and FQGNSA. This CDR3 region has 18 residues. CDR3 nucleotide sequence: TGTGCCAGCAGCTACAGGGGGTCGGCGGGGGGACCCACAGATACGCAGTATTTT. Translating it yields CASSYRGSAGGPTDTQYF.

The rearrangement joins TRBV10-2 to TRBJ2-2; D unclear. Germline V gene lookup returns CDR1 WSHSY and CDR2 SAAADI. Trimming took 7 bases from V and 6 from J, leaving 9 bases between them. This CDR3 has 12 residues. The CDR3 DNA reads TGCGCCAGCAAAGTTTGGGCCGGGGAGCTGTTTTTT. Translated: CASKVWAGELFF.